A single sample is the source of the 16 T cell receptor beta chains below, sequenced in a study of T cells in Graves' hyperthyroidism and ophthalmopathy. It was RNA transcripts that yielded the amplified TCR beta CDR3 regions. First-round RT-PCR of the TCR CDR3 relied on the HTBI primer set. TCRdb itself ran the multiplex PCR reads through MiXCR, one entry per CDR3 protein. The table includes hundreds of thousands of distinct CDR3 sequences, around 21% detected once. The sequencing input was blood. These receptors came from a man in his thirties or forties with Graves' ophthalmopathy.

This clonotype was counted only a few times. The CDR3: CAINPGGTYNEQFF. The CDR3 coding sequence is TGTGCCATCAACCCAGGGGGAACCTACAATGAGCAGTTCTTC. The chain recombines TRBV10-3 with TRBJ2-1; TRBD1 agrees at 7 bases. Trimming removed 7 bases from V and 2 bases from J; junction bases left unmatched: 5. The CDR3 has 14 amino acids. The germline gives CDR1 ENHRY, CDR2 SYGVKD.

V and J are TRBV28 and TRBJ1-5; D possibly corresponds to TRBD1 (5 bases). This CDR3 spans 16 amino acids. Trimming stripped 4 bases from V and 1 base from J, with 14 bases between. The germline V gene has CDR1 MDHEN and CDR2 SYDVKM. The CDR3: CASSSPNGGSNQPQHF. CDR3 nucleotide sequence: TGTGCCAGCAGTTCGCCCAACGGGGGGAGCAATCAGCCCCAGCATTTT. The whole variable domain, filled in from reference TRBV28 and TRBJ1-5, reads DVKVTQSSRYLVKRTGEKVFLECVQDMDHENMFWYRQDPGLGLRLIYFSYDVKMKEKGDIPEGYSVSREKKERFSLILESASTNQTSMYLCASSSPNGGSNQPQHFGDGTRLSIL.

V and J are TRBV27 and TRBJ1-5; no firm D call. The CDR3 is 15 residues long. Trimming pared 4 bases from V and 4 bases from J, leaving 14 bases between. CDR1 and CDR2 from the germline V gene are MNHEY and SMNVEV (reference sequence). The CDR3 reads CASSSTKEENQPQHF. CDR3 sequence (DNA): TGTGCCAGCAGTTCGACGAAAGAGGAGAATCAGCCCCAGCATTTT.

This clonotype appeared a few times. The chain has TRBV30 and TRBJ2-3; 7 bases align to TRBD2. The trim removed 2 bases at V and 3 bases at J, leaving 8 bases unmatched. CDR1 GTSNPN and CDR2 SVGIG come from the germline V gene (reference sequence). The CDR3 is 15 residues long. The CDR3 DNA reads as TGTGCCTGGAGTCCGCCGGGAGGAGGAACAGATACGCAGTATTTT. Protein: CAWSPPGGGTDTQYF.

This clonotype has only a few counts. V is TRBV9 and J is TRBJ2-2, with D tentatively TRBD1 or TRBD2 (7 bases each). This CDR3 is built from 16 residues. V lost 6 bases, J lost 6 bases, and 21 bases lay in between. Germline V gene lookup returns CDR1 SGDLS and CDR2 YYNGEE. This CDR3 is CASTHAMSGGAGELFF. CDR3 DNA sequence: TGTGCCAGCACCCACGCCATGTCAGGGGGGGCCGGGGAGCTGTTTTTT.

This chain joins TRBV6-1 and TRBJ2-2; D gene uncertain. CDR1 is MNHNS and CDR2 is SASEGT in the germline V gene. V shed 7 bases and J shed 4 bases, with 13 bases lying between them. The CDR3 consists of 14 residues. CDR3 amino acids: CASTWGSPTGELFF. The CDR3 DNA sequence: TGTGCCAGCACATGGGGATCACCCACCGGGGAGCTGTTTTTT.

The rearrangement uses TRBV4-1 and TRBJ2-7; D ambiguous. In germline, CDR1 is MGHRA, CDR2 YSYEKL. The CDR3 is 15 amino acids. Trimming removed 0 bases at V and 1 base at J, with 10 bases between. Written as DNA, the CDR3 is TGCGCCAGCAGCCAAGAGTGGGCCGTTTCCTACGAGCAGTACTTC. Translated, it gives CASSQEWAVSYEQYF.

This clonotype was recorded a few times. The V gene is TRBV12-3 or TRBV12-4, the J gene TRBJ1-3; no reliable D call. The V and J ends lost 2 bases and 8 bases respectively, with 4 bases between them. The CDR3 is made up of 11 amino acids. CDR3 loop: CASSLTHTIYF. The CDR3 nucleotides read TGTGCCAGCAGTTTAACCCACACCATATATTTT.

This clonotype was counted only a few times. Here the CDR3 reads CSARDFRLGGQGQPQHF. The CDR3 coding sequence is TGCAGTGCTAGAGATTTTCGGCTCGGAGGGCAAGGACAGCCCCAGCATTTT. The chain joins TRBV20-1 to TRBJ1-5; D is unclear. The CDR3 has 17 amino acids. Looked up from germline, CDR1 is DFQATT and CDR2 is SNEGSKA (reference sequence). Trimming removed 0 bases at V and 7 bases at J, with 22 bases between.

This clonotype was detected a few times. V and J are TRBV20-1 and TRBJ2-2; the D is unclear. The CDR3 runs to 12 residues. Germline V gene sequence: CDR1 DFQATT, CDR2 SNEGSKA (reference sequence). Trimming left V 2 bases short and J 4 bases short, with 5 bases between. In DNA form, the CDR3 reads TGCAGTGCTAGAACGGTCACCGGGGAGCTGTTTTTT. Its translation: CSARTVTGELFF.

This clonotype was seen repeatedly, ten times or more. The chain links TRBV11-2 to TRBJ2-7, with D uncertain. This CDR3 is 12 amino acids long. V lost 5 bases, J lost 3 bases, and 8 bases lay in between. The germline gives CDR1 SGHAT, CDR2 FQNNGV. Here the CDR3 reads CASSLILYEQYF. The CDR3 DNA is TGTGCCAGCAGCCTTATTCTCTACGAGCAGTACTTC.

This clonotype appeared a few times. The chain carries TRBV19 and TRBJ1-5; 8 bases align to TRBD1. CDR3 size: 15 residues. J gave up 7 bases and V 9 bases, and 14 bases lay outside the gene matches. Germline V gives CDR1 LNHDA, CDR2 SQIVND (reference sequence). CDR3 in amino acids: CASRRPDRVWQPQHF. The CDR3 DNA follows: TGTGCCAGCCGACGTCCGGACAGGGTTTGGCAGCCCCAGCATTTT.

Remarks on this clonotype: The junction differs from germline at one of its ends, possibly a read error. The gene calls are TRBV20-1 and TRBJ1-1; possible D gene TRBD1, 5 bases. CDR3 length: 11 residues. The V gene's germline CDR1 is DFQATT and CDR2 SNEGSKA (reference sequence). The CDR3 coding sequence is TGCAGGGGACTTCGAGGAACTGAAGCTCTCTTT. Residues: CRGLRGTEALF.

Ten or more counts support this clonotype. V usage is TRBV7-2 and J usage is TRBJ2-7; 7 nucleotides agree with TRBD1. The CDR3 spans 16 residues. The germline V gene has CDR1 SGHTA and CDR2 FQGNSA. The J segment lost 3 bases and the V segment lost 2 bases, leaving 10 bases of the junction unmatched. The CDR3 spells CASSLRDTGDGYEQYF. DNA of the CDR3: TGTGCCAGCAGCTTACGAGACACAGGGGATGGCTACGAGCAGTACTTC.

The chain is built from TRBV7-9 and TRBJ2-7; D is possibly TRBD1 (6 bases). CDR1 is SEHNR and CDR2 is FQNEAQ in the germline V gene (reference sequence). Deletions cut 5 bases from V and 3 bases from J, with 14 bases between. The CDR3 loop spans 14 amino acids. The CDR3 sequence: CASSPTQGNYEQYF. The CDR3, as DNA: TGTGCCAGCAGCCCAACACAGGGAAACTACGAGCAGTACTTC.

J is TRBJ2-2 and V is TRBV28; 8 bases line up with TRBD1. The junction had 12 bases not matched to a gene; V was cut back by 6 bases and J by 9 bases. Looked up from germline, CDR1 is MDHEN and CDR2 is SYDVKM. The CDR3 extends over 15 amino acids. The CDR3 DNA follows: TGTGCCAGCAGCCCAGGGACAGGTGGGAACAGGGAGCTGTTTTTT. Translation gives CASSPGTGGNRELFF.